The 14 T cell receptor beta chains given below trace back to one sample, sequenced in a study of T cell responses to AZD1222 COVID-19 vaccine. Clones were sequenced by immunoSEQ multiplex PCR, and TCRdb holds only the in-frame ones, with some missing. The sample lists over 50,000 clones; nearly 80% were seen once. The material sequenced was peripheral blood, taken 28 days after the second AZD1222 dose. The origin of the receptors is an adult who received the AZD1222 COVID-19 vaccine.

The rearrangement uses TRBV28 and TRBJ1-5; 9 nucleotides agree with TRBD1. The V segment lost 8 bases and the J segment 3 bases; nucleotides outside the gene matches: 5. Germline V gene sequence: CDR1 MDHEN, CDR2 SYDVKM. This CDR3 has 14 amino acids. This CDR3 reads CASRGTGNNQPQHF. For the CDR3, the DNA is TGTGCCAGCCGAGGGACAGGGAACAATCAGCCCCAGCATTTT.

V and J are TRBV12-5 and TRBJ1-3; D is perhaps TRBD1 (6 bases). Per the germline V gene, CDR1 is LGHNT and CDR2 is FRNRAP. CDR3 length: 16 amino acids. The germline V and J ends were trimmed by 6 bases and 4 bases, with 19 bases remaining between them. The CDR3 nucleotides are TGTGCTAGTGGCCTGGGGCAGGGGATTTCGGGAAACACCATATATTTT. The encoded protein is CASGLGQGISGNTIYF. Full variable domain (outside the CDR3, taken from reference TRBV12-5 and TRBJ1-3): DARVTQTPRHKVTEMGQEVTMRCQPILGHNTVFWYRQTMMQGLELLAYFRNRAPLDDSGMPKDRFSAEMPDATLATLKIQPSEPRDSAVYFCASGLGQGISGNTIYFGEGSWLTVV.

The CDR3 spells CASSLVQGGTEAFF. The DNA for the CDR3 is TGCGCCAGCAGCTTGGTTCAGGGTGGTACTGAAGCTTTCTTT. The rearrangement links TRBV5-1 to TRBJ1-1; maybe TRBD1 (5 bases). There are 14 residues in the CDR3. V lost 0 bases, J lost 5 bases, and 11 bases lay in between. Germline V gene data show CDR1 as SGHRS and CDR2 as YFSETQ. The full variable domain, completed using reference TRBV5-1 and TRBJ1-1, is KAGVTQTPRYLIKTRGQQVTLSCSPISGHRSVSWYQQTPGQGLQFLFEYFSETQRNKGNFPGRFSGRQFSNSRSEMNVSTLELGDSALYLCASSLVQGGTEAFFGQGTRLTVV.

This chain joins TRBV29-1 and TRBJ2-7, with D possibly TRBD1 on 6 matching bases. This CDR3 contains 12 residues. The germline gives CDR1 SQVTM, CDR2 ANQGSEA. Trimming cost V 1 base and J 7 bases, with 11 bases left between them. CDR3 bases: TGCAGCGTTGAAGGGATCAGGGGAGAGCAGTACGTC. This translates into CSVEGIRGEQYV.

The gene calls are TRBV5-4 and TRBJ1-2; D call uncertain. The CDR3 extends over 14 amino acids. Germline V gives CDR1 SGHNT, CDR2 YYREEE (reference sequence). V lost 3 bases to trimming and J lost 2 bases, with 11 bases between them. The CDR3 region has the DNA TGTGCCAGCAGCTCCGAATTAGGGAACTATGGCTACACCTTC. Protein: CASSSELGNYGYTF. The entire variable domain, with the rest obtained from reference TRBV5-4 and TRBJ1-2, is as follows: ETGVTQSPTHLIKTRGQQVTLRCSSQSGHNTVSWYQQALGQGPQFIFQYYREEENGRGNFPPRFSGLQFPNYSSELNVNALELDDSALYLCASSSELGNYGYTFGSGTRLTVV.

V is TRBV15 and J is TRBJ1-5, with 8 bases matching TRBD1. The CDR3 sequence is 15 residues long. Germline V gene sequence: CDR1 LNHNV, CDR2 YYDKDF (reference sequence). V dropped 3 bases and J dropped 4; count of bases not matched to a gene: 5. The chain's CDR3 is CATSRGQAPNQPQHF. The CDR3 DNA is TGTGCCACCAGCAGGGGACAGGCGCCGAATCAGCCCCAGCATTTT.

J is TRBJ2-7 and V is TRBV2, with 12 bases fitting TRBD1. Germline V gene sequence: CDR1 SNHLY, CDR2 FYNNEI. The CDR3 covers 16 residues. Trimming cost V 0 bases and J 4 bases; bases outside gene matches: 4. DNA for the CDR3: TGTGCCAGCAGTGAAGCCGGGACAGGGGGCTCTTACGAGCAGTACTTC. Its translation: CASSEAGTGGSYEQYF.

The rearrangement joins TRBV29-1 to TRBJ2-3; 8 nucleotides match TRBD2. The CDR3 covers 14 residues. J gave up 3 bases and V 6 bases, and 8 bases lay outside the gene matches. From germline, CDR1 is SQVTM and CDR2 ANQGSEA. For the CDR3, the DNA is TGCAGCGTGGCAGCGGGGGAGGGTACAGATACGCAGTATTTT. Translation gives CSVAAGEGTDTQYF.

The V gene is TRBV30, the J gene TRBJ1-4; 7 bases map to TRBD1. This CDR3 region has 15 residues. Looked up from germline, CDR1 is GTSNPN and CDR2 is SVGIG (reference sequence). The ends lost 3 bases at V and 6 bases at J; junction bases unmatched: 10. The CDR3 is CAWRRWTGAHEKLFF. The CDR3 DNA reads as TGTGCCTGGAGACGATGGACAGGAGCTCATGAAAAACTGTTTTTT.

The rearrangement joins TRBV6-6 to TRBJ1-1; 7 positions match TRBD1. The V gene end was trimmed by 6 bases and the J gene end by 4 bases; junction bases not matched to a gene: 5. The CDR3 loop spans 13 amino acids. The V gene's germline CDR1 is MNHNY and CDR2 SVGAGI (reference sequence). CDR3 loop: CASRLQGTTEAFF. Here the CDR3 DNA reads TGTGCCAGCAGACTACAGGGGACCACTGAAGCTTTCTTT.

The gene calls are TRBV2 and TRBJ1-3, with TRBD1 as a possible D gene (5 bases). CDR1 is SNHLY and CDR2 is FYNNEI in the germline V gene. The CDR3 is made up of 15 amino acids. The V end lost 3 bases, the J end lost 5 bases, and 14 bases lay between the germline ends. CDR3 sequence reads: CASSELGGVRNTIYF. The CDR3 nucleotides are TGTGCCAGCAGTGAGCTGGGGGGGGTTCGAAACACCATATATTTT.

The chain carries TRBV5-6 and TRBJ2-7, with D possibly being TRBD2 (5 bases). The CDR3 sequence is 14 residues long. Germline-derived CDR1 and CDR2 are SGHDT and YYEEEE. V dropped 4 bases and J dropped 2 bases, with 13 bases sitting between them. This chain's CDR3 is CASSPGESPYEQYV. The CDR3 nucleotides read TGTGCCAGCAGCCCCGGGGAGAGCCCCTACGAGCAGTACGTC.

V and J are TRBV28 and TRBJ1-2; perhaps TRBD1 as D (6 bases). Trimming pared 7 bases from V and 8 bases from J, leaving 11 bases between. CDR1 is MDHEN and CDR2 is SYDVKM in the germline V gene. The CDR3 is made up of 11 amino acids. CDR3 protein: CASTAGAGYTF. The CDR3 nucleotides are TGTGCCAGCACCGCGGGGGCCGGCTACACCTTC.

V gene TRBV30 combines with J gene TRBJ2-2; D not resolved. Germline loops: CDR1 GTSNPN, CDR2 SVGIG (reference sequence). CDR3 size: 16 residues. V shed 2 bases and J shed 5 bases, with 18 bases lying between them. The CDR3 region is CAWSRARAVTTGELFF. CDR3 nucleotide sequence: TGTGCCTGGAGTCGGGCCCGGGCTGTGACGACCGGGGAGCTGTTTTTT.